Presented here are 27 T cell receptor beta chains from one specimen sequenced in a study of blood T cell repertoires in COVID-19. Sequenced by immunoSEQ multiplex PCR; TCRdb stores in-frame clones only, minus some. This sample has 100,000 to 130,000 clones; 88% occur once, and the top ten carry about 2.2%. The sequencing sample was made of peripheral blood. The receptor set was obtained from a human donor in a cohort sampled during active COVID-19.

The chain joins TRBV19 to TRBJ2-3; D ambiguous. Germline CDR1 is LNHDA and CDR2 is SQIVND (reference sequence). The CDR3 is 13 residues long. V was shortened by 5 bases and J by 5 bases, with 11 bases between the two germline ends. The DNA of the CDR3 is TGTGCCAGTAGTTCCGAGATCAAAGATACGCAGTATTTT. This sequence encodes CASSSEIKDTQYF.

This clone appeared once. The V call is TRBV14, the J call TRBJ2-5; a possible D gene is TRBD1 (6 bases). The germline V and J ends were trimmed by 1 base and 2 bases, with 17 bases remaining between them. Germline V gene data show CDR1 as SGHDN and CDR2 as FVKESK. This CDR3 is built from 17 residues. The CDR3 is CASSQVQGRGEQETQYF. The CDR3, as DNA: TGTGCCAGCAGCCAAGTCCAGGGCAGGGGAGAGCAAGAGACCCAGTACTTC. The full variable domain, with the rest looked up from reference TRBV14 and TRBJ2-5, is EAGVTQFPSHSVIEKGQTVTLRCDPISGHDNLYWYRRVMGKEIKFLLHFVKESKQDESGMPNNRFLAERTGGTYSTLKVQPAELEDSGVYFCASSQVQGRGEQETQYFGPGTRLLVL.

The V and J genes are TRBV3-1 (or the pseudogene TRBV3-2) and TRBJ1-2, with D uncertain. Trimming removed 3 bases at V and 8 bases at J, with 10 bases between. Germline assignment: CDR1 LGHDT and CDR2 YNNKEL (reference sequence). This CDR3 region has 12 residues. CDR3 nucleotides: TGTGCCAGCAGCCAGAGCGAGAGCGGCTACACCTTC. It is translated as CASSQSESGYTF.

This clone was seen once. The CDR3 DNA is TGTGCCAGCAGCTCCTGGGGCTTGTTCACTAATGAAAAACTGTTTTTT. Its protein is CASSSWGLFTNEKLFF. This chain links TRBV7-2 with TRBJ1-4; D may be TRBD1 (5 bases). V lost 4 bases, J lost 2 bases, and 14 bases lay in between. This CDR3 region has 16 residues. Per the germline V gene, CDR1 is SGHTA and CDR2 is FQGNSA.

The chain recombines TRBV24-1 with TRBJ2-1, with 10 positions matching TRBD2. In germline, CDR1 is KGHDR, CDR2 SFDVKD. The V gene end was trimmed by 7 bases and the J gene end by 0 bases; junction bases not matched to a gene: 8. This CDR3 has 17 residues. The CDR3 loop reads CATSGAGGSSSYNEQFF. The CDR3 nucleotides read TGTGCCACCAGCGGAGCGGGAGGGTCCAGCTCCTACAATGAGCAGTTCTTC.

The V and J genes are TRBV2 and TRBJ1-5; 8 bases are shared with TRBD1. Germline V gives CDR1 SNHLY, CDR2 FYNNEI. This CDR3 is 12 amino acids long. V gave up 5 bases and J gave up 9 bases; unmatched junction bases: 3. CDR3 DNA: TGTGCCAGCAGTCGGACAGGGATGCCCCAGCATTTT. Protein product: CASSRTGMPQHF.

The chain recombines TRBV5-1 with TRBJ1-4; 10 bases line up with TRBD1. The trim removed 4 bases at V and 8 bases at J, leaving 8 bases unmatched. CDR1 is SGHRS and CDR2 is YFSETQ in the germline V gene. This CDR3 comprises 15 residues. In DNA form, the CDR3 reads TGCGCCAGCAGCGGGGGACAGGGGATTAAGGAAAAACTGTTTTTT. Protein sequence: CASSGGQGIKEKLFF.

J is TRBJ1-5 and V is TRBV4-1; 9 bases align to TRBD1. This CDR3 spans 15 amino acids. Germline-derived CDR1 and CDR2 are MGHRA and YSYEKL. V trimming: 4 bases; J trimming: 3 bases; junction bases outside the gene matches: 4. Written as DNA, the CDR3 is TGCGCCAGCAGCCCCTGGGACAGGGCCAATCAGCCCCAGCATTTT. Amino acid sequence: CASSPWDRANQPQHF.

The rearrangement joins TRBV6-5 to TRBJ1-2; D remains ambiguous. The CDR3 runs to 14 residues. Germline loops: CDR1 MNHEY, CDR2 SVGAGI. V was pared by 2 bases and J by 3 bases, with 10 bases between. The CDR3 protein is CASSYGRPHYGYTF. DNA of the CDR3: TGTGCCAGCAGTTACGGCAGGCCACACTATGGCTACACCTTC.

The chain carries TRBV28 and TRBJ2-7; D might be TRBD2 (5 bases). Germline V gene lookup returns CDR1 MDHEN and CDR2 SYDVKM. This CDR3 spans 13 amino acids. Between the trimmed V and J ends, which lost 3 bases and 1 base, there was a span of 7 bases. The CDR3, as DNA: TGTGCCAGCAGTTTGGAGGCATCCTACGAGCAGTACTTC. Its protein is CASSLEASYEQYF.

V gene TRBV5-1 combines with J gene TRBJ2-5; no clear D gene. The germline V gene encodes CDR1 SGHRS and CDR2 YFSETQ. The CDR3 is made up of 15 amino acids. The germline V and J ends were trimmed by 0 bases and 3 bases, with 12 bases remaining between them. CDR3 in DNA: TGCGCCAGCAGCTTGGGGCCCGGGTCAGAAGAGACCCAGTACTTC. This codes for CASSLGPGSEETQYF.

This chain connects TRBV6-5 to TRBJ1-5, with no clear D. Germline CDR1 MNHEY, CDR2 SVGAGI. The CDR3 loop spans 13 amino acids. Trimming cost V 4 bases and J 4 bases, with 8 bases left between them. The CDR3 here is CASSSFYNQPQHF. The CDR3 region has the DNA TGTGCCAGCAGTTCCTTCTATAATCAGCCCCAGCATTTT.

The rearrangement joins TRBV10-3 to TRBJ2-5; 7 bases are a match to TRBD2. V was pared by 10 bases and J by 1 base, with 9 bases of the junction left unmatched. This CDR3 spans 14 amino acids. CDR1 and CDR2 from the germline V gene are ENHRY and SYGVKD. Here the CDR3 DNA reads TGTGCCACCGCAAGGGGAGGGAGCCAAGAGACCCAGTACTTC. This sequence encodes CATARGGSQETQYF.

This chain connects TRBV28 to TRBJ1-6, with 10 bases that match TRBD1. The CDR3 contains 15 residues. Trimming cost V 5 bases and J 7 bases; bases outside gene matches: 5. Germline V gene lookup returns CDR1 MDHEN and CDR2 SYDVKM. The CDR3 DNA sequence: TGTGCCAGCAGTAGAGACAGGGGGCGGAATTCACCCCTCCACTTT. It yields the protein CASSRDRGRNSPLHF.

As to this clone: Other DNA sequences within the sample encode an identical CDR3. The CDR3 bases are TGTGCCAGTAGTCCCCGGACAGGGGGTAACTATGGCTACACCTTC. Protein sequence: CASSPRTGGNYGYTF. The chain employs TRBV19 and TRBJ1-2; 10 positions agree with TRBD1. Germline V gives CDR1 LNHDA, CDR2 SQIVND (reference sequence). The length of the CDR3 is 15 residues. J was trimmed by 1 base and V by 5 bases; bases with no gene match: 4. Full variable domain (missing parts from reference TRBV19 and TRBJ1-2): DGGITQSPKYLFRKEGQNVTLSCEQNLNHDAMYWYRQDPGQGLRLIYYSQIVNDFQKGDIAEGYSVSREKKESFPLTVTSAQKNPTAFYLCASSPRTGGNYGYTFGSGTRLTVV.

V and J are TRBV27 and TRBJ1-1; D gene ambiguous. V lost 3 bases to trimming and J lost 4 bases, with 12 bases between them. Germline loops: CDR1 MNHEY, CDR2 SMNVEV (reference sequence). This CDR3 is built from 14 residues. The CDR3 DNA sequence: TGTGCCAGCAGTTTTTACGGTCGGTTCACTGAAGCTTTCTTT. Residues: CASSFYGRFTEAFF.

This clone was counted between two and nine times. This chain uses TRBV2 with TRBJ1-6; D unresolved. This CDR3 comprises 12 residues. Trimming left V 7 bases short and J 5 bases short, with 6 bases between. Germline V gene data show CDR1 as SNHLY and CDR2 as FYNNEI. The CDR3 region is CASTGNNSPLHF. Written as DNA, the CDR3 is TGTGCCAGCACGGGAAATAATTCACCCCTCCACTTT.

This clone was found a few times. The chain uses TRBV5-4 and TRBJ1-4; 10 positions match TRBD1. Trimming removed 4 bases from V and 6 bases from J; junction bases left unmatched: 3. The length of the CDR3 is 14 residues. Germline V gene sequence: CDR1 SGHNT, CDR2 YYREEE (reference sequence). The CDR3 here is CASSLDRGDEKLFF. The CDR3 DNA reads TGTGCCAGCAGCCTGGACAGGGGGGATGAAAAACTGTTTTTT.

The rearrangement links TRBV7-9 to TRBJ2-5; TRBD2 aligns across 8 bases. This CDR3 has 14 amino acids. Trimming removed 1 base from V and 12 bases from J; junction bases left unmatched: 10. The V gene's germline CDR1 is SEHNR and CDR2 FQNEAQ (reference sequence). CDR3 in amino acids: CASSLDPAGDREYF. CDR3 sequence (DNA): TGTGCCAGCAGCTTAGATCCAGCGGGGGACCGCGAGTACTTC.

CDR3 in DNA: TGTGCCAGCTCATCCGGACAGGGGGCAGAGACCCAGTACTTC. Translated: CASSSGQGAETQYF. The chain uses TRBV18 and TRBJ2-5, with TRBD1 matching 11 bases. Trimming removed 5 bases from V and 4 bases from J; junction bases left unmatched: 3. The CDR3 length is 14 residues. Germline CDR1 is KGHSH and CDR2 is LQKENI.

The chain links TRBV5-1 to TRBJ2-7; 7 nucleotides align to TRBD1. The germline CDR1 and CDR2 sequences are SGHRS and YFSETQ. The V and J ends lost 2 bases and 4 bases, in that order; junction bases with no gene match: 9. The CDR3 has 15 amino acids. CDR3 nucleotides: TGCGCCAGCAGCTTTAACACAGGGGTGATATACGAGCAGTACTTC. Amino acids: CASSFNTGVIYEQYF.

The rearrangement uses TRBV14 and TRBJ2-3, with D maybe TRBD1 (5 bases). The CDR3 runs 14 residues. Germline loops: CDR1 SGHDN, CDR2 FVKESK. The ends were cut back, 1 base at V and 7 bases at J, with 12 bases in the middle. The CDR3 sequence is CASSQAHDRNTQYF. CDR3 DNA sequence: TGTGCCAGCAGCCAAGCCCACGACAGAAATACGCAGTATTTT.

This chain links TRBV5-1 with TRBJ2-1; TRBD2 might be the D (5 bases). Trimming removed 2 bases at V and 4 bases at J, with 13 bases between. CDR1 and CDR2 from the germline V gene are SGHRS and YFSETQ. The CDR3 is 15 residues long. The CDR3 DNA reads TGCGCCAGCAGCTTCGGGGATACCGATTACAATGAGCAGTTCTTC. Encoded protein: CASSFGDTDYNEQFF.

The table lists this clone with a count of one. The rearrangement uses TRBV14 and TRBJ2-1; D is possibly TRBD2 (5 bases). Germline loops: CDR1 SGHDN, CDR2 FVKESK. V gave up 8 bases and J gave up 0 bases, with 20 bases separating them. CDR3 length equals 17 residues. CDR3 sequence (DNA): TGTGCCAGCCAACTAGGGCCGCTCCCAAGCTCCTACAATGAGCAGTTCTTC. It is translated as CASQLGPLPSSYNEQFF.

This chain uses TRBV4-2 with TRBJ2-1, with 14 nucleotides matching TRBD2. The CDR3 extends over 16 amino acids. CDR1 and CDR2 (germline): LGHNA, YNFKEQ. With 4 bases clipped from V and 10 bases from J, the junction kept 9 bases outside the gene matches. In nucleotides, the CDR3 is TGTGCCAGCAGCCGCACGGGACTAGCGGGAGCAGAGGAGCAGTTCTTC. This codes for CASSRTGLAGAEEQFF.

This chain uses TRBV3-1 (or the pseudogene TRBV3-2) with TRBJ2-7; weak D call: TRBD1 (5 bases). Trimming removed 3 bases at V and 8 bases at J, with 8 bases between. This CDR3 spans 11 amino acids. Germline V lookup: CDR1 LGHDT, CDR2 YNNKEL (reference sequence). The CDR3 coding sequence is TGTGCCAGCAGCCAGTCAGGGAAGCAGTACTTC. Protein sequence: CASSQSGKQYF.

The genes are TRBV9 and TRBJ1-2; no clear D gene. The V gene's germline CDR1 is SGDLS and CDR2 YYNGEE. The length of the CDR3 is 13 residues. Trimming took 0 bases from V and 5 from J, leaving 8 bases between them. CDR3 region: CASSVGAGYGYTF. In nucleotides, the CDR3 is TGTGCCAGCAGCGTAGGAGCGGGTTATGGCTACACCTTC.